The 18 T cell receptor beta chains given below trace back to one sample, sequenced in a study of T cells in Graves' hyperthyroidism and ophthalmopathy. Authors of the study amplified TCR beta CDR3 regions from RNA transcripts. When the TCR CDR3 underwent first-round RT-PCR, the HTBI primer set was used. One entry per CDR3 protein results from TCRdb running MiXCR on the multiplex PCR reads. Of 550,000 to 600,000 distinct CDR3 sequences listed, approximately 15% are singletons. The specimen sequenced was blood. All receptors derive from a woman between 18 and 30 years old with Graves' hyperthyroidism.

CDR3 sequence (DNA): TGTGCCATCAGAGGGGATGGGTACAATGAGCAGTTCTTC. Encoded protein: CAIRGDGYNEQFF. This chain connects TRBV10-3 to TRBJ2-1; D is possibly TRBD1 (5 bases). This CDR3 has 13 amino acids. Trimming stripped 6 bases from V and 4 bases from J, with 10 bases between. Germline-derived CDR1 and CDR2 are ENHRY and SYGVKD.

This clonotype was seen more than once but under ten times. The chain couples TRBV10-3 to TRBJ1-2; 7 bases match TRBD1. The germline gives CDR1 ENHRY, CDR2 SYGVKD. The CDR3 runs to 13 residues. Trimming at V came to 10 bases and at J to 7 bases, leaving 12 bases not matched to a gene. DNA of the CDR3: TGTGCCACCGCGGGGACAGCGAAGGGTGGCTACACCTTC. Translation gives CATAGTAKGGYTF.

This clonotype has a count of ten or more. This rearrangement joins TRBV27 to TRBJ2-3; 7 bases fit TRBD2. CDR3 length equals 20 residues. The J segment lost 2 bases and the V segment lost 6 bases, leaving 23 bases of the junction unmatched. Germline values: CDR1 MNHEY, CDR2 SMNVEV (reference sequence). The CDR3 sequence is CASSGDRRRDYTSNTDTQYF. As DNA, the CDR3 is TGTGCCAGCAGCGGAGATCGCCGCCGGGACTACACTTCCAACACAGATACGCAGTATTTT.

This rearrangement joins TRBV20-1 to TRBJ1-2; D is undetermined. V dropped 2 bases and J dropped 2 bases, with 9 bases sitting between them. Germline CDR1 is DFQATT and CDR2 is SNEGSKA (reference sequence). This CDR3 comprises 13 residues. DNA for the CDR3: TGCAGTGCTAGAAGTACACAGAACTATGGCTACACCTTC. Residues: CSARSTQNYGYTF.

This clonotype was seen more than once but under ten times. V usage is TRBV6-1 and J usage is TRBJ2-1; D tentatively fits TRBD1 or TRBD2 (5 bases each). The CDR3 is made up of 13 amino acids. Germline CDR1 and CDR2: MNHNS and SASEGT. The V end lost 6 bases, the J end lost 10 bases, and 16 bases lay between the germline ends. The CDR3 bases are TGTGCCAGCAGAAACGCAGGGAGAGGGGAGCAGTTCTTC. Amino acids: CASRNAGRGEQFF.

A few counts support this clonotype. The chain recombines TRBV19 with TRBJ2-5, with 9 bases fitting TRBD2. Germline-derived CDR1 and CDR2 are LNHDA and SQIVND (reference sequence). After removal of 11 bases from V and 9 bases from J, the junction contained 19 bases not matched to a gene. CDR3 length: 15 amino acids. CDR3 region: CACAGVAGAPKAQYF. CDR3 nucleotides: TGTGCCTGCGCCGGGGTAGCGGGAGCCCCTAAGGCCCAGTACTTC.

This clonotype was picked up a small number of times. The chain couples TRBV6-2 or TRBV6-3 to TRBJ1-2, with TRBD1 as a possible D gene (5 bases). V lost 6 bases and J 6 bases, leaving 17 bases between the germline ends. From germline, CDR1 is MNHEY and CDR2 SVGEGT. This CDR3 is built from 14 residues. DNA for the CDR3: TGTGCCAGCAGGAAATTAAATGGGGGTAATGGCTACACCTTC. It translates to CASRKLNGGNGYTF.

This clonotype was seen many times. The V call is TRBV2, the J call TRBJ1-5; D gene unclear. CDR1 is SNHLY, CDR2 FYNNEI, per germline. The CDR3 length is 15 residues. V was shortened by 3 bases and J by 1 base, with 10 bases between the two germline ends. As DNA, the CDR3 is TGTGCCAGCAGTGAGGCGGGAATGAGCAATCAGCCCCAGCATTTT. Its translation is CASSEAGMSNQPQHF.

This clonotype occurred many times. This sequence joins TRBV28 and TRBJ1-1; TRBD1 might be the D (5 bases). Germline V CDR1 and CDR2: MDHEN, SYDVKM. V was cut by 4 bases and J by 8 bases, with 20 bases left in between. The CDR3 has 15 amino acids. The CDR3 is CASSYGTAPFSEAFF. The CDR3 coding sequence is TGTGCCAGCAGTTACGGGACGGCTCCCTTCTCGGAAGCTTTCTTT.

This sequence joins TRBV12-3 or TRBV12-4 and TRBJ2-3, with a possible D match to TRBD2 (5 bases). This CDR3 contains 16 residues. The V end was cut by 6 bases, the J end by 2 bases, with 18 bases between. The CDR3 sequence is CASRGLSGIFTDTQYF. The CDR3 nucleotides are TGTGCCAGCAGAGGCTTGTCGGGGATTTTCACAGATACGCAGTATTTT.

The chain recombines TRBV7-2 with TRBJ2-1; 9 bases fit TRBD2. The junction had 4 bases not matched to a gene; V was cut back by 1 base and J by 3 bases. Germline V lookup: CDR1 SGHTA, CDR2 FQGNSA. This CDR3 has 16 amino acids. The CDR3 reads CASSLGLREGYNEQFF. The CDR3 bases are TGTGCCAGCAGCTTAGGGCTGCGGGAGGGCTACAATGAGCAGTTCTTC.

This clonotype appeared many times. The V and J genes are TRBV6-1 and TRBJ2-7, with a possible D match to TRBD1 (6 bases). V was trimmed by 1 base and J by 2 bases, leaving 12 bases between them. The CDR3 has 15 residues. Germline V gene lookup returns CDR1 MNHNS and CDR2 SASEGT. CDR3 nucleotides: TGTGCCAGCAGTGAAGGTGCAGGGGCGGCCTACGAGCAGTACTTC. Translating gives CASSEGAGAAYEQYF.

This clonotype was observed a few times. The CDR3 spells CATRQDRGNYGYTF. The DNA of the CDR3 is TGTGCCACCAGGCAGGACAGGGGGAACTATGGCTACACCTTC. J is TRBJ1-2 and V is TRBV15, with TRBD1 matching over 10 bases. Germline-derived CDR1 and CDR2 are LNHNV and YYDKDF (reference sequence). V was pared by 6 bases and J by 2 bases, with 3 bases of the junction left unmatched. The CDR3 contains 14 residues.

This clonotype was seen only a few times. The J gene is TRBJ1-2, the V gene TRBV30; unclear D gene. Per the germline V gene, CDR1 is GTSNPN and CDR2 is SVGIG (reference sequence). Trimming took off 2 bases at V and 4 bases at J, with 14 bases between the two ends. The CDR3 runs 14 residues. CDR3 in amino acids: CAWSSSRIIYGYTF. In nucleotides, the CDR3 is TGTGCCTGGAGTTCATCACGGATTATCTATGGCTACACCTTC. Drawing the rest from reference TRBV30 and TRBJ1-2, the complete variable domain is SQTIHQWPATLVQPVGSPLSLECTVEGTSNPNLYWYRQAAGRGLQLLFYSVGIGQISSEVPQNLSASRPQDRQFILSSKKLLLSDSGFYLCAWSSSRIIYGYTFGSGTRLTVV.

This clonotype was picked up a small number of times. The CDR3 is CASSNRDSHTEAFF. The DNA for the CDR3 is TGTGCCAGCAGTAACCGGGACAGTCACACTGAAGCTTTCTTT. The chain employs TRBV6-1 and TRBJ1-1; 7 bases fit TRBD1. This CDR3 is built from 14 residues. J was trimmed by 3 bases and V by 5 bases; bases with no gene match: 6. Germline assignment: CDR1 MNHNS and CDR2 SASEGT.

This clonotype was counted many times. V gene TRBV20-1 combines with J gene TRBJ1-1; D is unresolved. V lost 1 base to trimming and J lost 1 base, with 10 bases between them. Germline V lookup: CDR1 DFQATT, CDR2 SNEGSKA (reference sequence). CDR3 length equals 14 residues. The DNA for the CDR3 is TGCAGTGCTAGAGTACCGGCGCCGAACACTGAAGCTTTCTTT. It translates to CSARVPAPNTEAFF.

This clonotype was counted only a few times. The V call is TRBV3-1, the J call TRBJ2-5; 7 positions match TRBD1. This CDR3 has 14 residues. Looked up from germline, CDR1 is LGHDT and CDR2 is YNNKEL (reference sequence). Unmatched junction bases numbered 3, after V lost 2 bases and J lost 3 bases. CDR3 in amino acids: CASSQRTGKETQYF. The CDR3 nucleotides read TGTGCCAGCAGCCAAAGGACAGGAAAAGAGACCCAGTACTTC.

In this sample, this clonotype turned up a few times. This chain uses TRBV6-1 with TRBJ2-2, with D perhaps matching TRBD1 (6 bases). Germline CDR1 and CDR2: MNHNS and SASEGT. The CDR3 consists of 17 residues. Trimming cost V 4 bases and J 2 bases, with 17 bases left between them. Written as DNA, the CDR3 is TGTGCCAGCAGTGCCCCCCCCCCCAGGGGAAACACCGGGGAGCTGTTTTTT. Its protein is CASSAPPPRGNTGELFF.